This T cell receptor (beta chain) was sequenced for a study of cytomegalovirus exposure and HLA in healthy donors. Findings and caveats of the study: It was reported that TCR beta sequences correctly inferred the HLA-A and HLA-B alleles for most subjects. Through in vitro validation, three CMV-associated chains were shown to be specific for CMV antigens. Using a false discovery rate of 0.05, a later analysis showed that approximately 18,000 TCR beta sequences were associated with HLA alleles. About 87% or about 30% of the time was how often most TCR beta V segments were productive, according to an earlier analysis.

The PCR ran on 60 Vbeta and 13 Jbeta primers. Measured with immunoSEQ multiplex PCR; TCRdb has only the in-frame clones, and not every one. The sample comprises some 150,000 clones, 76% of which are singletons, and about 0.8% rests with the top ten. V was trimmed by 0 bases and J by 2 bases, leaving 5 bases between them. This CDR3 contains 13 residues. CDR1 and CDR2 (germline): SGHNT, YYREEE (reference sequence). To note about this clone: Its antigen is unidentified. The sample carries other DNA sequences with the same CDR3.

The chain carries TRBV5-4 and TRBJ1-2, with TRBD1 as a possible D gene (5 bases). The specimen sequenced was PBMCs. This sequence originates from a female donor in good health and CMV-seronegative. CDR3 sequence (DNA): TGTGCCAGCAGCTTGGGACAGAACTATGGCTACACCTTC. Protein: CASSLGQNYGYTF.